This passage covers 5 T cell receptor beta chains from one sample sequenced in a study of cytomegalovirus exposure and HLA in healthy donors (dated by TCRdb to between 2016 and 2019). Libraries came from the immunoSEQ multiplex PCR assay. A mixture of 60 forward primers for TCR Vbeta segments and 13 reverse primers for TCR Jbeta segments was used in the multiplex PCR. Imported from immuneACCESS, the table was reduced by TCRdb to in-frame sequences with V and J called. These copies leave out some clones; in studies compared against another copy, an unresolved V gene accounts for under half, and the cause of the remainder is not known. Present in this sample are some 250,000 clones, 82% of which were seen just once. More than 5% of the sample lies in the top ten. The sequencing input was PBMCs. All receptors come from a middle-aged woman in good health and CMV-seropositive.

The rearrangement links TRBV11-3 to TRBJ1-3; the D gene is possibly TRBD1 (5 bases). The CDR3 is 17 amino acids. V was shortened by 0 bases and J by 1 base, with 13 bases between the two germline ends. CDR1 SGHNT and CDR2 YENEEA come from the germline V gene. The CDR3 region is CASSLDPPTASGNTIYF. The DNA of the CDR3 is TGTGCCAGCAGCTTAGATCCCCCGACAGCATCTGGAAACACCATATATTTT.

The chain uses TRBV18 and TRBJ2-5; tentatively, D is TRBD1 (5 bases). Germline V gene sequence: CDR1 KGHSH, CDR2 LQKENI. Trimming took off 3 bases at V and 3 bases at J, with 8 bases between the two ends. There are 13 residues in the CDR3. In nucleotides, the CDR3 is TGTGCCAGCTCACCTTCCAGGGAAGAGACCCAGTACTTC. Amino acids: CASSPSREETQYF.

The genes are TRBV11-3 and TRBJ2-4; 7 bases line up with TRBD1. Trimming took 5 bases from V and 6 from J; bases not matched to a gene: 10. Germline-derived CDR1 and CDR2 are SGHNT and YENEEA. The CDR3 length is 15 residues. CDR3 sequence (DNA): TGTGCCAGCAGCCAAGGACAGGTGGGCAGAAACATTCAGTACTTC. It yields the protein CASSQGQVGRNIQYF.

The chain links TRBV10-3 to TRBJ2-5, with D uncertain. The CDR3 is 15 residues long. Germline V gene sequence: CDR1 ENHRY, CDR2 SYGVKD. V lost 3 bases and J lost 3, with 14 bases in between. The CDR3 DNA reads as TGTGCCATCAGTGATGGTAGGAGCCTTAAAGAGACCCAGTACTTC. Amino acid sequence: CAISDGRSLKETQYF.

The gene calls are TRBV5-1 and TRBJ1-1; unclear D gene. Trimming removed 0 bases at V and 1 base at J, with 7 bases between. This CDR3 is 14 amino acids long. Germline V gene lookup returns CDR1 SGHRS and CDR2 YFSETQ. This CDR3 reads CASSLAQWNTEAFF. CDR3 DNA: TGCGCCAGCAGCTTGGCGCAGTGGAACACTGAAGCTTTCTTT.